The 7 T cell receptor beta chains presented below share a single source sample, sequenced in a study of shared clonotypes between healthy human individuals. Naive CD8 cells lacked CD45RO and underwent positive selection for CCR7, leaving out terminally differentiated effector memory CD45RA+ cells. Using immunoSEQ multiplex PCR, the repertoire was profiled, and TCRdb retains in-frame clones only, with some absent. This table has about 2 million clones, just under 95% appearing once. Sequenced: naive CD8+ T cells sorted from blood. The source of these receptors is a man aged 18 to 35 in good health.

V usage is TRBV29-1 and J usage is TRBJ2-1, with D unclear. V lost 4 bases, J lost 0 bases, and 7 bases lay in between. Germline loops: CDR1 SQVTM, CDR2 ANQGSEA. CDR3 length: 13 amino acids. Here the CDR3 DNA reads TGCAGCGTTGCCGAGGACTCCTACAATGAGCAGTTCTTC. Protein: CSVAEDSYNEQFF.

As regards this clone: The same CDR3 can be traced to other DNA sequences in this sample. This chain connects TRBV9 to TRBJ2-2; D remains unclear. Germline V gene sequence: CDR1 SGDLS, CDR2 YYNGEE. The CDR3 runs 14 residues. V shed 0 bases and J shed 2 bases, with 5 bases lying between them. CDR3 DNA: TGTGCCAGCAGCGTAGGAGATAACACCGGGGAGCTGTTTTTT. As protein: CASSVGDNTGELFF. Variable domain in full (rest from reference TRBV9 and TRBJ2-2): DSGVTQTPKHLITATGQRVTLRCSPRSGDLSVYWYQQSLDQGLQFLIQYYNGEERAKGNILERFSAQQFPDLHSELNLSSLELGDSALYFCASSVGDNTGELFFGEGSRLTVL.

The rearrangement links TRBV13 to TRBJ2-1; D is undetermined. V shed 4 bases and J shed 5 bases, with 12 bases lying between them. The CDR3 runs to 14 residues. Germline values: CDR1 PRHDT, CDR2 FYEKMQ (reference sequence). This CDR3 reads CASSYPPSDNEQFF. CDR3 nucleotides: TGTGCCAGCAGCTATCCCCCCAGCGACAATGAGCAGTTCTTC.

This chain uses TRBV6-1 with TRBJ2-7; 9 nucleotides agree with TRBD2. Trimming at V came to 10 bases and at J to 2 bases, leaving 6 bases not matched to a gene. The CDR3 runs 13 residues. From germline, CDR1 is MNHNS and CDR2 SASEGT. CDR3 residues: CAIRGGRAYEQYF. The CDR3 nucleotides are TGTGCCATTCGGGGCGGGAGGGCCTACGAGCAGTACTTC.

The V call is TRBV6-1, the J call TRBJ1-1, with unresolved D. The CDR3 is made up of 13 amino acids. Trimming stripped 6 bases from V and 1 base from J, with 9 bases between. The germline gives CDR1 MNHNS, CDR2 SASEGT. The CDR3 DNA reads as TGTGCCAGCAGAGACTTCAGGAACACTGAAGCTTTCTTT. Encoded protein: CASRDFRNTEAFF.

The chain links TRBV30 to TRBJ2-2; unclear D gene. V shed 2 bases and J shed 3 bases, with 7 bases lying between them. Germline CDR1 and CDR2: GTSNPN and SVGIG (reference sequence). The CDR3 is 13 amino acids. The CDR3 DNA reads as TGTGCCTGGAGTCCTCTCTACACCGGGGAGCTGTTTTTT. This gives the protein CAWSPLYTGELFF.

This chain joins TRBV4-1 and TRBJ2-1, with 9 bases lining up with TRBD1. The V gene's germline CDR1 is MGHRA and CDR2 YSYEKL. CDR3 size: 14 residues. The V segment lost 4 bases and the J segment 6 bases; nucleotides outside the gene matches: 4. The CDR3 coding sequence is TGCGCCAGCAGCCCCGGGACAGGGTTCAATGAGCAGTTCTTC. Its translation: CASSPGTGFNEQFF.